This T cell receptor beta chain was found in a study of blood T cell repertoires in COVID-19. Study overall: COVID-19 samples, acute and convalescent, were from the United States, Italy and Spain. Sources were T cells, B-cell-depleted T cells, or PBMCs; the material itself was cDNA or gDNA.

Trimming cost V 5 bases and J 2 bases, with 16 bases left between them. The germline V gene has CDR1 MGHRA and CDR2 YSYEKL. There are 15 residues in the CDR3. Original handling: From reference gene primer amplification, estimates of nucleated cell counts were derived. Profiled with immunoSEQ multiplex PCR; TCRdb holds only in-frame clones, not every one. V and J calls and clone size follow that table, whereas D and trimming were derived from the DNA. The data contain over 50,000 clones, roughly 85% of them singletons. This clone was counted between two and nine times. The J gene is TRBJ2-7, the V gene TRBV4-1, with D tentatively TRBD1 (5 bases). This TCR was recovered from a human donor in a cohort sampled during active COVID-19. Sequencing was carried out using peripheral blood. The CDR3 coding sequence is TGCGCCAGCAGCAAAACAGGCACCGCCACCTACGAGCAGTACTTC. It translates to CASSKTGTATYEQYF.